Listed below are T cell receptor beta chains from one sample, sequenced in a study of blood T cell repertoires in COVID-19. Data came from immunoSEQ multiplex PCR; TCRdb stores just in-frame clones and leaves some out. The sample shows 95,000 or so clones, under 85% of them seen only once. The sample consisted of peripheral blood. The receptor set was obtained from a human donor in a cohort sampled during active COVID-19. Each CDR3 is given with its conserved first and last residue. A D gene is named only where the DNA matches it firmly. A clone size is listed for some rows: how often the clone was seen (once, few, many), or a class if it is expanded.

D	size	V	J	DNA	CDR3
-	-	TRBV27	TRBJ2-7	TGTGCCAGCAGTTTATCGATGGCAGTAAGCTCCTACGAGCAGTACTTC	CASSLSMAVSSYEQYF
TRBD1	-	TRBV18	TRBJ1-6	TGTGCCAGCTCACCAATGAGGGGACAGGGAGATTCACCCCTCCACTTT	CASSPMRGQGDSPLHF
-	-	TRBV5-1	TRBJ2-1	TGCGCCAGCAGCTTCCATGACATTGACAATGAGCAGTTCTTC	CASSFHDIDNEQFF
TRBD2	-	TRBV7-3	TRBJ2-1	TGTGCCAGCAGCTTAGGGCGGGAGTACTACAATGAGCAGTTCTTC	CASSLGREYYNEQFF
-	-	TRBV6-5	TRBJ1-5	TGTGCCAGCAGTTACCGTCGGGACGGGAGTTGGCCCCAGCATTTT	CASSYRRDGSWPQHF
TRBD1	-	TRBV29-1	TRBJ2-7	TGCAGCGGAGGGGGACAGGGCTCCGAGCAGTACTTC	CSGGGQGSEQYF
TRBD1	-	TRBV6-2/TRBV6-3	TRBJ1-2	TGTGCCAGCAGTTACCGGGGACAGCTCTATGGCTACACCTTC	CASSYRGQLYGYTF
-	-	TRBV19	TRBJ2-7	TGTGCCAGTAGTATAGCGGACAGAATCTCCTACGAGCAGTACTTC	CASSIADRISYEQYF
TRBD1	few	TRBV29-1	TRBJ1-1	TGCAGCGTTGAGGGACAGACGAACACTGAAGCTTTCTTT	CSVEGQTNTEAFF
-	-	TRBV21-1	TRBJ1-3	TGTGCCAGCAGCAACCCGTCGGGACTCTCTGGAAACACCATATATTTT	CASSNPSGLSGNTIYF
-	-	TRBV5-1	TRBJ2-5	TGCGCCAGCAGCTTGGGCCCGGCAGGGGCCGGTGAGACCCAGTACTTC	CASSLGPAGAGETQYF
-	-	TRBV20-1	TRBJ1-3	TGCAGTGGACAGGATGGAAACACCATATATTTT	CSGQDGNTIYF
TRBD2	-	TRBV9	TRBJ2-3	TGTGCCAGCAGCGTAGATGGGGCGGGAGGGACAGATACGCAGTATTTT	CASSVDGAGGTDTQYF
-	-	TRBV19	TRBJ2-5	TGTGCCAGTAGTATCCTCGAGACCCAGTACTTC	CASSILETQYF
TRBD1	-	TRBV5-1	TRBJ1-4	TGCGCCAGCAGCTTTGACAGGGGAACTAATGAAAAACTGTTTTTT	CASSFDRGTNEKLFF
TRBD1	-	TRBV9	TRBJ2-7	TGTGCCAGCAGCCCTCAGACAGGGTCCTACGAGCAGTACTTC	CASSPQTGSYEQYF
-	-	TRBV21-1	TRBJ2-1	TGTGCCAGCAGCAAAGCAGGGAGGGCCTACAATGAGCAGTTCTTC	CASSKAGRAYNEQFF
TRBD1	-	TRBV6-5	TRBJ1-6	TGTGCCAGCAGTTTCTCCGGGACAGGGACTAATTCACCCCTCCACTTT	CASSFSGTGTNSPLHF
-	-	TRBV5-8	TRBJ1-1	TGTGCCAGCAGCTTGGAGCAGGTCCTAATCGGCAACACTGAAGCTTTCTTT	CASSLEQVLIGNTEAFF
-	-	TRBV11-1	TRBJ1-2	TGTGCCAGCAGCTTATACGGGTATAACTATGGCTACACCTTC	CASSLYGYNYGYTF
-	-	TRBV20-1	TRBJ1-2	TGCAGTGCTAGTTCGGGAGACAGCCCTACCAAAGGCTACACCTTC	CSASSGDSPTKGYTF
-	-	TRBV2	TRBJ2-1	TGTGCCAGCAGTGATGAGCAGGGAAGCCACAATGAGCAGTTCTTC	CASSDEQGSHNEQFF
TRBD2	-	TRBV3-1/TRBV3-2	TRBJ2-7	TGTGCCAGCAGCCCGGGACTAGCGGGAGTCTACGAGCAGTACTTC	CASSPGLAGVYEQYF
TRBD2	once	TRBV5-1	TRBJ2-3	TGCGCCAGCAGCTTGGGGCGGGAGGGCCTGGATACGCAGTATTTT	CASSLGREGLDTQYF
TRBD1	-	TRBV12-5	TRBJ2-7	TGTGCTAGTGGTGACAGGGGCGGCTACGAGCAGTACTTC	CASGDRGGYEQYF
TRBD1	-	TRBV9	TRBJ2-7	TGTGCCAGCAGCCCTGGTTGGGGACAGCCATCCTACGAGCAGTACTTC	CASSPGWGQPSYEQYF
-	-	TRBV6-5	TRBJ2-7	TGTGCCAGCAGCCGGACCCGGGGTGGAGCTTACGAGCAGTACTTC	CASSRTRGGAYEQYF
-	-	TRBV20-1	TRBJ2-7	TGCAGTGCTAGTTCTGGGGGCGGCGAGCAGTACTTC	CSASSGGGEQYF
-	-	TRBV3-1/TRBV3-2	TRBJ1-1	TGTGCCAGCACCCTTGGAGGGTTGGGCAACACTGAAGCTTTCTTT	CASTLGGLGNTEAFF
-	once	TRBV5-6	TRBJ1-1	TGTGCCAGCAGCACGGGGGGGGGCACTGAAGCTTTCTTT	CASSTGGGTEAFF
-	-	TRBV7-6	TRBJ2-1	TGTGCCAGCAGCTCTAGGATACGCAGCTCCTACAATGAGCAGTTCTTC	CASSSRIRSSYNEQFF
-	-	TRBV5-1	TRBJ2-1	TGCGCCAGCAGCTTGGACGGCAGGCCCGGCTACAATGAGCAGTTCTTC	CASSLDGRPGYNEQFF
-	-	TRBV28	TRBJ2-1	TGTGCCAGCAGCCTTGGAGGGCCGGTCAATGAGCAGTTCTTC	CASSLGGPVNEQFF
TRBD2	-	TRBV11-3	TRBJ2-1	TGTGCCAGCAGCCCACCACTAGCGACGGGTGAGCAGTTCTTC	CASSPPLATGEQFF
-	-	TRBV19	TRBJ2-3	TGTGCCAGTAGTATAGATAGGGAGGATACGCAGTATTTT	CASSIDREDTQYF
TRBD1	-	TRBV11-2	TRBJ1-5	TGTGCCAGCAGCGCTGGGACAGGCTATAGCAATCAGCCCCAGCATTTT	CASSAGTGYSNQPQHF
-	-	TRBV18	TRBJ2-5	TGTGCCAGCTCAGCGGGACTCCAAGAGACCCAGTACTTC	CASSAGLQETQYF
TRBD1	once	TRBV2	TRBJ1-3	TGTGCCAGCAGTGGAGGGGGCGGAAACACCATATATTTT	CASSGGGGNTIYF
-	-	TRBV18	TRBJ1-4	TGTGCCAGCTCATCGCAGGGGCATGAAAAACTGTTTTTT	CASSSQGHEKLFF
-	-	TRBV25-1	TRBJ1-2	TGTGCCAGCAGCCCAACCATAGGGGGGGCCCTCGAGTATGGCTACACCTTC	CASSPTIGGALEYGYTF
-	-	TRBV4-2	TRBJ1-5	TGTGCCAGCAGCCAAGAAAGTACGGTCAATCAGCCCCAGCATTTT	CASSQESTVNQPQHF
TRBD1	few	TRBV6-1	TRBJ2-1	TGTGCCAGCAGTGAACCGGGACAGGGGAATGAGCAGTTCTTC	CASSEPGQGNEQFF
-	-	TRBV28	TRBJ1-2	TGTGCCAGCAGTTCTACGGGGGGCGGATCGGTTCTCTATGGCTACACCTTC	CASSSTGGGSVLYGYTF
TRBD1	once	TRBV29-1	TRBJ1-2	TGCAGCGTTCAGGGGGTAAAATCTAACTATGGCTACACCTTC	CSVQGVKSNYGYTF
TRBD2	-	TRBV6-5	TRBJ2-7	TGTGCCAGCAGGAAGACTAGCGAGCTGCAGTACTTC	CASRKTSELQYF
-	-	TRBV19	TRBJ1-6	TGTGCCAGTAGTGGGGGACTCGTGGCCCACTTT	CASSGGLVAHF
-	-	TRBV7-8	TRBJ1-4	TGTGCCAGCAGCTTATTGGGGACATCTGAAAAACTGTTTTTT	CASSLLGTSEKLFF
-	-	TRBV2	TRBJ1-6	TGTGCCACGCAGGTAACCTATAATTCACCCCTCCACTTT	CATQVTYNSPLHF
-	few	TRBV7-9	TRBJ1-1	TGTGCCAGCAGCTTAGACAGGAACACTGAAGCTTTCTTT	CASSLDRNTEAFF
-	-	TRBV28	TRBJ1-2	TGTGCCAGCAGTTTGGGGGGGAGAAGAGGCTACACCTTC	CASSLGGRRGYTF